This TCR beta chain was observed in a study of T-cell reconstitution after alpha-beta-depleted transplantation in children. Preparation of the TCRbeta library was carried out with unique molecular identifiers. One entry per CDR3 protein results from TCRdb running MiXCR on the PCR reads. The sample has roughly 500,000 distinct CDR3 sequences; less than 35% are singletons. Germline CDR1 reads MNHEY; CDR2 reads SMNVEV (reference sequence). The CDR3 is 16 residues long. V was clipped by 3 bases and J by 3 bases; unmatched bases: 8. The J gene is TRBJ1-2, the V gene TRBV27, with 9 bases identical to TRBD1. This TCR derives from a human donor who donated a stem cell graft to a child with aplastic anemia. This specimen consisted of PBMCs from the stem cell graft donor, obtained from the stem cell graft. The CDR3 bases are TGTGCCAGCAGTTTTGTAGCACAGGGGGCAGACTATGGCTACACCTTC. Protein: CASSFVAQGADYGYTF.